Included here is one T cell receptor beta chain sequence, with context. The clone's antigen remains unknown. No base-level quality is on record; no much larger clone is a single base apart. The record originates from a study of blood T cells in healthy people across ages (dated by TCRdb to 2014 to 2015). For the wider study: Template switching captured roughly one uniquely barcoded TCR beta cDNA molecule per two T cells in model experiments. To track age-related changes in TCR beta repertoire diversity, the study relied on deep sequencing normalized with unique cDNA molecular identifiers. The donors were split into four age groups: young (average about 15 years), middle-aged (roughly 42), aged (over 55) and long-lived (over 75). To avoid experimental bias, donors of different ages were randomly spread across the sequencing lanes. Using the same blood draw, the study looked at two additional independent replicas of 1 million unique cDNA reads for two donors, one aged 18 to 30 and the other aged 80 or older.

Receptor amplification or capture employed 5' RACE. The instrument was an Illumina HiSeq 2500. A second PCR of roughly 7 to 11 cycles was performed with a sample-barcoded 5' primer and a J-beta primer mix. A unique molecular identifier was introduced onto each TCR beta cDNA molecule by a template-switch 5' adaptor carrying 12 random nucleotides. Each sample yielded at least 3 million CDR3-containing paired-end reads. All of the RNA was converted into first-strand cDNA using the Mint cDNA synthesis kit, with a TRBC-specific oligonucleotide serving as the primer. After uracil-DNA glycosylase treatment, a first 18-cycle PCR used universal primers M1SS and BC2_uni_R on all cDNA. The paper's data handling went like this. For normalization, 1 million high-quality reads, each with a distinct molecular identifier, were randomly selected from each sample. Instead of being binned into consensus sequences, reads that shared molecular identifiers were thrown out. MiTCR, with a Q25 quality threshold and the strictest error-elimination algorithm, was used for CDR3 identification, clonotype clustering and error correction. Lower-bound total TCR beta diversity was estimated with a nonparametric unseen species model using Euler transformation. Clones were called with MiXCR by TCRdb after fastp trimmed the public reads at Q25, and only in-frame beta chains were retained. Every distinct CDR3 protein forms one entry, paired with its most common genes and DNA. These V and J calls rely on TCRdb rather than the paper's analysis. This sample is represented by more than 1 million distinct CDR3 sequences; over 35% of them were singletons. Together, the top ten hold approximately 17% of the sample.

Donors were approximately 42 systemically healthy Caucasian individuals from Russia aged roughly 6 to 90 years. Ten milliliters of peripheral blood were drawn from each donor into EDTA-treated Vacutainer tubes. Ficoll-Paque density-gradient centrifugation was used to isolate PBMCs, with at least 6 million per sample. Total RNA was extracted from PBMCs with Trizol reagent, with at least 5.5 micrograms obtained per sample. For every donor, an aliquot of PBMCs went through flow cytometry to measure the percentages of naive CD45RAhigh/CD27high T cells. Taken from cysteine to phenylalanine, the CDR3 has 14 residues. Only the CDR3 DNA is retained, 42 bases long and in frame from the first base. The germline V gene encodes CDR1 SNHLY and CDR2 FYNNEI. V is trimmed back by 4 bases and J by 6 bases, and the junction contains 5 bases that no gene match accounts for. What the authors observed across the whole study: Estimates of total diversity based on one million sequenced T cells were considered lower bounds and underestimates. The long-lived group showed more naive CD4+ T cells, fewer expanded clones and increased TCR diversity than the aged group, suggesting age selection. Donor CMV infection status was unknown, potentially confounding age-related changes in expanded clonotypes. There was a strong correlation between observed TCR beta diversity and the percentage of naive T cells measured by flow cytometry. As age increased, observed TCR beta diversity per million T cells dropped in a roughly linear way, and a significant reduction was already evident by age about 40. Conclusive comparison of naive and antigen-experienced compartments was prevented by the profiling of bulk unsorted PBMCs.

This receptor was identified in a woman aged 55-70 years in good health. The rearrangement combines TRBV2 with TRBJ2-3; 9 bases in the junction line up with TRBD1. The specimen sequenced was blood. In nucleotide form, the sequence is TGTGCCAGCAGTGCAGGACAGGGGCGGGATACGCAGTATTTT. Its translation reads: CASSAGQGRDTQYF.